The rows below give T cell receptor beta chains drawn from one sample of a study of response to subunit inactivated influenza vaccine. TCRdb re-derived calls from the RT-PCR reads in MiXCR, one entry per CDR3 protein. The sample yields 500,000 to 750,000 distinct CDR3 sequences, 12% to 15% seen once. The sample in question was PBMCs from blood, obtained about 13 days after vaccination. Receptors originate from a man aged 45-65 years who received an inactivated influenza vaccine. Each CDR3 is given with its conserved first and last residue. Fields, in order: J gene, V gene, CDR3 protein.

TRBJ2-2	TRBV7-9	CASSTDRGTGELFF
TRBJ2-7	TRBV6-2/TRBV6-3	CASSYQPGKVSYEQYF
TRBJ2-1	TRBV20-1	CSALVAGNEQFF
TRBJ1-4	TRBV28	CASTGQRGKLFF
TRBJ2-7	TRBV6-1	CASSEVQGVPYEQYF
TRBJ2-7	TRBV12-3/TRBV12-4	CASRRGSVQGSLEQYF
TRBJ2-7	TRBV7-9	CASSLAGPALEEQYF
TRBJ2-1	TRBV11-2	CASSLGRDNEQFF
TRBJ2-2	TRBV5-1	CASSVTGGLNTGELFF
TRBJ2-2	TRBV4-1	CASSPRDTLNTGELFF
TRBJ2-1	TRBV5-1	CASSPTGLAGIISDEQFF
TRBJ2-7	TRBV7-2	CASRPTSGTEQYF
TRBJ2-7	TRBV20-1	CSASFQGYPYEQYF
TRBJ2-7	TRBV11-2	CASSPGYYEQYF
TRBJ1-2	TRBV4-1	CASSDEANYGYTF
TRBJ2-5	TRBV3-1	CASSQGEDQGTQYF
TRBJ2-1	TRBV6-5	CASSYRRGFTRAPLGEQFF
TRBJ2-2	TRBV19	CASSPDGEGHTGELFF
TRBJ2-6	TRBV7-2	CASSISVAGANVLTF
TRBJ1-4	TRBV28	CASSPGTGPREEKLFF
TRBJ1-6	TRBV7-9	CASSQQGRWDSPLHF
TRBJ2-1	TRBV11-1	CASSLSGGYSYNEQFF
TRBJ1-1	TRBV28	CASSLRSGLVPAEAFF
TRBJ2-2	TRBV3-1	CASSQGWTTGELFF
TRBJ1-2	TRBV5-1	CASSLGRQGDYGYTF
TRBJ2-3	TRBV5-1	CASSLEGGYTDTQYF
TRBJ1-5	TRBV28	CASSLGSEGPQHF
TRBJ1-5	TRBV4-2	CASSFGTENQPQHF
TRBJ2-1	TRBV25-1	CASSLPGRLAVYNEQFF
TRBJ2-1	TRBV7-8	CASSHGQNDNEQFF
TRBJ2-7	TRBV7-2	CASSLADEQYF
TRBJ1-4	TRBV6-2/TRBV6-3	CASSLFPGSTSNEKLFF
TRBJ2-5	TRBV4-1	CASSQVGGRQETQYF
TRBJ1-6	TRBV20-1	CSARAQGPSYNSPLHF
TRBJ2-5	TRBV5-1	CASSLAAGDWQTQYF
TRBJ2-3	TRBV10-1	CASSSSPGAFTDTQYF
TRBJ2-7	TRBV6-1	CASSEGFSAGANEQYF
TRBJ2-1	TRBV7-2	CASSFTGPDPLKFF
TRBJ2-1	TRBV7-7	CASSRGDVYLNNEQFF
TRBJ2-7	TRBV6-1	CASRSLAGGLEQYF
TRBJ2-7	TRBV24-1	CATSDGSAQGAYEQYF
TRBJ2-7	TRBV5-1	CASSWGTGHEQYF
TRBJ2-3	TRBV14	CASSQDMGYTDTQYF
TRBJ1-3	TRBV3-1	CASSSRDSGNTIYF
TRBJ2-6	TRBV11-2	CASSLEGQGARLKIPSGANVLTF
TRBJ1-1	TRBV5-1	CASSLVSWDTEAFF
TRBJ2-5	TRBV4-3	CASSPTLQETQYF
TRBJ1-5	TRBV11-2	CASSLASYQPQHF
TRBJ2-7	TRBV3-1	CASSQGPNEQYF
TRBJ1-5	TRBV6-2/TRBV6-3	CASSYSVEDGPNQPQHF
TRBJ2-7	TRBV24-1	CATSDPGHSSVNEQYF
TRBJ2-1	TRBV12-3/TRBV12-4	CASSSGQVEQFF
TRBJ1-1	TRBV29-1	CSAVTGPSEAFF
TRBJ1-2	TRBV20-1	CSASGNGYTF
TRBJ2-3	TRBV7-2	CAGSFGTSGGRLETQYF
TRBJ2-3	TRBV12-3/TRBV12-4	CASSFVRRADTQYF
TRBJ2-2	TRBV20-1	CSASGPARGTGELFF
TRBJ2-1	TRBV29-1	CSVEGLAGVNEQFF
TRBJ2-1	TRBV20-1	CSADSSGRLEQFF
TRBJ1-2	TRBV12-3/TRBV12-4	CASSQTGTGLHGYTF